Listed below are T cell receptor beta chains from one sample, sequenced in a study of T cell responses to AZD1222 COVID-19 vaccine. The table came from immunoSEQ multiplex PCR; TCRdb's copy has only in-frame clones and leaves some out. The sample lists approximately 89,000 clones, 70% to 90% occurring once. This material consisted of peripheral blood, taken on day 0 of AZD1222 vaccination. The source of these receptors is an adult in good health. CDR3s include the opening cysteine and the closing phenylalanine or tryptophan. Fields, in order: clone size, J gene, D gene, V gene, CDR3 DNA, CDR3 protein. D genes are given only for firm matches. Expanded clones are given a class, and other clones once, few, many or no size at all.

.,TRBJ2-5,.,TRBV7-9,TGTGCCAGCAGCTTAACAAGAGGGCTTTCCGAGACCCAGTACTTC,CASSLTRGLSETQYF
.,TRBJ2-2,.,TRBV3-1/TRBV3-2,TGTGCCAGCAGCCAGGGTAGGGCGAACACCGGGGAGCTGTTTTTT,CASSQGRANTGELFF
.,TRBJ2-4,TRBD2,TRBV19,TGTGCCAGTAGTAGAGAAGTAGCGGGGGGGCTGGACATTCAGTACTTC,CASSREVAGGLDIQYF
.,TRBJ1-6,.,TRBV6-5,TGTGCCAGCACGACCGGGTCCTATAATTCACCCCTCCACTTT,CASTTGSYNSPLHF
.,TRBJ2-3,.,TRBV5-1,TGCGCCAGCAGCTTGATCAATCCCAGCACAGATACGCAGTATTTT,CASSLINPSTDTQYF
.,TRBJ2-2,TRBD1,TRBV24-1,TGTGCCACCAGTGATTCAAGACAGGGGTATATCGGGGAGCTGTTTTTT,CATSDSRQGYIGELFF
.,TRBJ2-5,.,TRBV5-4,TGTGCCAGCAGCTTGGTACCAGGGGCCGAGGAGACCCAGTACTTC,CASSLVPGAEETQYF
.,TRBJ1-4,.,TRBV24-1,TGTGCCACCAGTGGGGGGCCGGATTATAATGAAAAACTGTTTTTT,CATSGGPDYNEKLFF
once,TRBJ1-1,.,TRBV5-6,TGTGCCAGCAGCTTGGGCCCGAACACTGAAGCTTTCTTT,CASSLGPNTEAFF
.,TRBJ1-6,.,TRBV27,TGTGCCAGCAGTTTCGCAGGCGAAGGTCGATCACCCCTCCACTTT,CASSFAGEGRSPLHF
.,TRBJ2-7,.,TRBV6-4,TGTGCCAGCAGTGTGCAATTCCTCGGGGAGCAGTACTTC,CASSVQFLGEQYF
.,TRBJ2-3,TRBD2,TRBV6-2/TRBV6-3,TGTGCCAGCAGTTATCCGACAAGCCGCGGGACTAGCGGGAGAGATACGCAGTATTTT,CASSYPTSRGTSGRDTQYF
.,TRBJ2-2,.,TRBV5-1,TGCGCCAGCAGTGAGCTTCCAACCGGGGAGCTGTTTTTT,CASSELPTGELFF
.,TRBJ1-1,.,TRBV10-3,TGTGCCATCAGTGTAACGGCGGTGAACACTGAAGCTTTCTTT,CAISVTAVNTEAFF
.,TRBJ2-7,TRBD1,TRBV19,TGTGCCAGTACCGCCGGGACAGGGGTCTCCTACGAGCAGTACTTC,CASTAGTGVSYEQYF
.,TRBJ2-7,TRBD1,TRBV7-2,TGTGCCAGCAGCAAGCCAGGGGGAACCTACGAGCAGTACTTC,CASSKPGGTYEQYF
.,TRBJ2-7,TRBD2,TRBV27,TGTGCCAGCAGTTCCCGGGGGGGGACTTACCCCTACGAGCAGTACTTC,CASSSRGGTYPYEQYF
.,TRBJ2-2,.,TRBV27,TGTGCCAGCAGTGTCAGGGTGGCCGGGGAGCTGTTTTTT,CASSVRVAGELFF
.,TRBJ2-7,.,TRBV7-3,TGTGCCAGCAGCTTAACCCCAGGCATGTACGAGCAGTACTTC,CASSLTPGMYEQYF
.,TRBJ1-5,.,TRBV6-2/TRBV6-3,TGTGCCAGCAGTTACGGGGGGGCTGTTCAGCCCCAGCATTTT,CASSYGGAVQPQHF
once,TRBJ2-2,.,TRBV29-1,TGCAGCGTTGTGGGTTTTAGCGGGGAGCTGTTTTTT,CSVVGFSGELFF
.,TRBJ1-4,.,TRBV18,TGTGCCAGCTCACCTCCCGGACAGATTAGAGAAAAACTGTTTTTT,CASSPPGQIREKLFF
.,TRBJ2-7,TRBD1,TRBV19,TGTGCCAGTAGTATTAGACAGGGCCCCTACGAGCAGTACTTC,CASSIRQGPYEQYF
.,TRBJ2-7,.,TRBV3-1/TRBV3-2,TGTGCCAGCAGCCAAGATGGAAGGACGGGGGAGCAGTACTTC,CASSQDGRTGEQYF
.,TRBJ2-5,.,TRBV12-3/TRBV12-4,TGTGCCAGCAGTTTATCGCCCCAAGAGACCCAGTACTTC,CASSLSPQETQYF
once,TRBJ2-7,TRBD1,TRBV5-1,TGCGCCAGCAGCTTGGAAGGGGGACAGGGCACCTACGAGCAGTACTTC,CASSLEGGQGTYEQYF
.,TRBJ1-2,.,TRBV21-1,TGTGCCAGCAGCAAAGTGGAAACAGGGGGCGCTTACTATGGCTACACCTTC,CASSKVETGGAYYGYTF
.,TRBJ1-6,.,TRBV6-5,TGTGCCAGCCATATGGCAACGCCTAATTCACCCCTCCACTTT,CASHMATPNSPLHF